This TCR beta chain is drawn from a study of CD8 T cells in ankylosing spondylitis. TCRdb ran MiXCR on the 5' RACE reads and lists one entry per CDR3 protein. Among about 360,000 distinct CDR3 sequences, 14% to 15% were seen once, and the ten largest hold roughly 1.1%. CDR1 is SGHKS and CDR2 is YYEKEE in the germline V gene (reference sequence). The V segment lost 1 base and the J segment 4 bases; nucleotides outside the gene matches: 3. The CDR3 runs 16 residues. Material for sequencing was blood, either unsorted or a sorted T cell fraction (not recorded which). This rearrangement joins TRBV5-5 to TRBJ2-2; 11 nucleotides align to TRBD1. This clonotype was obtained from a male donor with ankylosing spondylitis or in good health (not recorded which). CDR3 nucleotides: TGTGCCAGCAGCTTGCCGGGACAGGGGGGCACCGGGGAGCTGTTTTTT. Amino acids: CASSLPGQGGTGELFF. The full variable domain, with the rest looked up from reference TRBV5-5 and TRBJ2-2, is DAGVTQSPTHLIKTRGQQVTLRCSPISGHKSVSWYQQVLGQGPQFIFQYYEKEERGRGNFPDRFSARQFPNYSSELNVNALLLGDSALYLCASSLPGQGGTGELFFGEGSRLTVL.